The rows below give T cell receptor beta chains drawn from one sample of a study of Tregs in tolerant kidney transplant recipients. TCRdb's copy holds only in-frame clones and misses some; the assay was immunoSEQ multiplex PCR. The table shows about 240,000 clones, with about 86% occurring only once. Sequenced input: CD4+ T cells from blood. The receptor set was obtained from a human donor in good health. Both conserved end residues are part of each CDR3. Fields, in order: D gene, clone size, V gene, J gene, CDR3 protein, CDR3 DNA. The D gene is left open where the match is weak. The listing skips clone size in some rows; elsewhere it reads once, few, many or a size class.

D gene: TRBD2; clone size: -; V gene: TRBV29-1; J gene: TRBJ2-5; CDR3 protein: CSVRSGGETQYF; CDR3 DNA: TGCAGCGTCCGAAGCGGGGGGGAGACCCAGTACTTC
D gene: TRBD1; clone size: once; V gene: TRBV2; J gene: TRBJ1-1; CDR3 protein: CASVRDRNTEAFF; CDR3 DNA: TGTGCCAGCGTACGGGACAGGAACACTGAAGCTTTCTTT
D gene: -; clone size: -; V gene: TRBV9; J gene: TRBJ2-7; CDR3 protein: CASSVAAYEQYF; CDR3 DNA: TGTGCCAGCAGCGTAGCGGCATACGAGCAGTACTTC
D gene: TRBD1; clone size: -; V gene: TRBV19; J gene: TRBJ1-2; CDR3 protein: CASSPYWTGYYGYTF; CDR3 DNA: TGTGCCAGTAGTCCTTACTGGACAGGGTACTATGGCTACACCTTC
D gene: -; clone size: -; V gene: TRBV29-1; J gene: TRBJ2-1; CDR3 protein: CSVVTGVEQFF; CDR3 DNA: TGCAGCGTCGTGACAGGTGTCGAGCAGTTCTTC
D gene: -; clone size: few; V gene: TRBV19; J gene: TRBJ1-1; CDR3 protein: CASSIGQNTEAFF; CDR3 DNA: TGTGCCAGTAGTATAGGGCAGAACACTGAAGCTTTCTTT
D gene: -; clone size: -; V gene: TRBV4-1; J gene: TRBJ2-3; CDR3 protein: CASSQVRMATDTQYF; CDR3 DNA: TGCGCCAGCAGCCAAGTACGAATGGCGACAGATACGCAGTATTTT
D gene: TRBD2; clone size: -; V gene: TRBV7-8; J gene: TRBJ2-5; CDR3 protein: CASSRGGERETQYF; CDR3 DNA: TGTGCCAGCAGCCGGGGGGGAGAAAGGGAGACCCAGTACTTC
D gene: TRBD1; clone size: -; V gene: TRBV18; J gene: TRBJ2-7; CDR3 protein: CASSRQGTYEQYF; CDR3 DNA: TGTGCCAGCTCAAGACAGGGGACCTACGAGCAGTACTTC
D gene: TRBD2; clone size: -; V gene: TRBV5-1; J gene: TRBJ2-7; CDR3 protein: CASSLGLAGGPHEQYF; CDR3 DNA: TGCGCCAGCAGCTTGGGACTAGCGGGAGGGCCGCACGAGCAGTACTTC
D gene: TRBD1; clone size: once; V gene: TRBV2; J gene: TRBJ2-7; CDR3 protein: CASSRDRNLSYEQYF; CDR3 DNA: TGTGCCAGCAGTCGGGACAGAAATTTATCCTACGAGCAGTACTTC
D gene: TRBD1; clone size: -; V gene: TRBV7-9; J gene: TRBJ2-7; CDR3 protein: CASGKTGITYEQYF; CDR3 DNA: TGTGCCAGCGGAAAGACAGGGATCACCTACGAGCAGTACTTC
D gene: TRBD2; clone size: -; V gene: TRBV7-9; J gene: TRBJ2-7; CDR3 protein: CASSFRTSEYEQYF; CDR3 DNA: TGTGCCAGCAGCTTCCGGACTAGCGAGTACGAGCAGTACTTC
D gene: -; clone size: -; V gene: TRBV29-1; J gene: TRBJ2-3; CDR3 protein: CSVTLYGVGGSDTQYF; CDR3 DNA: TGCAGCGTTACCCTCTACGGGGTGGGGGGTTCAGATACGCAGTATTTT
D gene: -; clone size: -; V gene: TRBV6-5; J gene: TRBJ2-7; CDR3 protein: CASRSDRGAPYEQCF; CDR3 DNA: TGTGCCAGCAGGTCCGACAGAGGAGCCCCCTACGAGCAGTGCTTC
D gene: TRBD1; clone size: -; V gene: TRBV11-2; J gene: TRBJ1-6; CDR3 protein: CASSSPVQGPPLHF; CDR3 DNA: TGTGCCAGCAGCTCACCGGTACAGGGGCCACCCCTCCACTTT
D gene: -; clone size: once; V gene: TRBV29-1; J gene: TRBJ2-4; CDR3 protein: CSVEDIAKNIQYF; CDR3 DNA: TGCAGCGTTGAAGATATAGCCAAAAACATTCAGTACTTC
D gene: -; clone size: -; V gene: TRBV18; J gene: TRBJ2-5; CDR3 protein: CASFGRVGETQYF; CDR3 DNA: TGTGCCAGCTTCGGACGGGTGGGGGAGACCCAGTACTTC
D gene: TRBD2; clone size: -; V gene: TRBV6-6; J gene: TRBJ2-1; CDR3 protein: CASSSLAGVYNEQFF; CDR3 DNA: TGTGCCAGCAGTTCTCTAGCGGGAGTGTACAATGAGCAGTTCTTC
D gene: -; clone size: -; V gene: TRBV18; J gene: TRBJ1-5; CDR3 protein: CASSLDKNQPQHF; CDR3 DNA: TGTGCCAGCTCACTAGACAAGAATCAGCCCCAGCATTTT
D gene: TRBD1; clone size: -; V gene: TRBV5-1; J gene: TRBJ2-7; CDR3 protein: CASSLGTGIYEQYF; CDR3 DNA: TGCGCCAGCAGCTTGGGGACAGGGATCTACGAGCAGTACTTC
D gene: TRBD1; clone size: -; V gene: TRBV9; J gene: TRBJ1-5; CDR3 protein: CASSATGDQPQHF; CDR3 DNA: TGTGCCAGCAGCGCCACAGGGGATCAGCCCCAGCATTTT
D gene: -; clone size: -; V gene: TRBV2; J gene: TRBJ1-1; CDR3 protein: CASSEQGRLTEAFF; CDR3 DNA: TGTGCCAGCAGTGAGCAGGGACGGCTTACCGAAGCTTTCTTT
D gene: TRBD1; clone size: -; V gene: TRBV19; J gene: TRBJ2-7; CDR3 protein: CASSHPGQSSYEQYF; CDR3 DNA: TGTGCCAGTAGTCATCCGGGACAGAGCTCCTACGAGCAGTACTTC
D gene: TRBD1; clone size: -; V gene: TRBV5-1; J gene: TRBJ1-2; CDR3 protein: CASSLDLQGGPNYGYTF; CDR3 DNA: TGCGCCAGCAGCTTGGACTTACAGGGGGGACCTAACTATGGCTACACCTTC
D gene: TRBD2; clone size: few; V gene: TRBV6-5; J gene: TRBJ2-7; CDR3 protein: CASSRVAGFYEQYF; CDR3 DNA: TGTGCCAGCAGCCGGGTAGCGGGATTCTACGAGCAGTACTTC
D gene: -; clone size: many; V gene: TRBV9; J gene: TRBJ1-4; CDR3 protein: CASSVAGANVELFF; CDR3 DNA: TGTGCCAGCAGCGTCGCCGGGGCCAATGTGGAACTGTTTTTT
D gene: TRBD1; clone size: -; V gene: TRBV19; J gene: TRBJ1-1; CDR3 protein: CASSKPTGGSITEAFF; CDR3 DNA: TGTGCCAGTAGTAAACCGACAGGGGGCTCTATTACTGAAGCTTTCTTT
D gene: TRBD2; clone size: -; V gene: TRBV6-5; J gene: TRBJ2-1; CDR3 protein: CASTSRGGNEQFF; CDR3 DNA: TGTGCCAGCACCTCGCGGGGGGGCAATGAGCAGTTCTTC
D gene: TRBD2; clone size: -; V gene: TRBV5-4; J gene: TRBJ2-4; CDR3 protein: CASSSYAGGFGGAKNIQYF; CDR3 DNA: TGTGCCAGCAGCTCGTATGCGGGAGGCTTTGGGGGAGCCAAAAACATTCAGTACTTC
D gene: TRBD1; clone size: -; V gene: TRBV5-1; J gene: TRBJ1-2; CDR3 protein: CASSLGDREFGGYTF; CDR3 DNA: TGCGCCAGCAGCTTGGGGGACAGGGAATTTGGTGGCTACACCTTC
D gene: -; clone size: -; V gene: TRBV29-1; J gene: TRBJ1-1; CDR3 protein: CSVAVTNTEAFF; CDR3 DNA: TGCAGCGTTGCGGTAACGAACACTGAAGCTTTCTTT
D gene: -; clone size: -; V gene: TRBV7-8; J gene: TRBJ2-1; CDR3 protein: CASSSTTWVPYNEQFF; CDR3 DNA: TGTGCCAGCAGCTCCACCACCTGGGTCCCCTACAATGAGCAGTTCTTC
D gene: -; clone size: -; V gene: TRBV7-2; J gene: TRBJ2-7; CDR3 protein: CASSLDQPKQYF; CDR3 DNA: TGTGCCAGCAGCTTAGACCAACCTAAGCAGTACTTC
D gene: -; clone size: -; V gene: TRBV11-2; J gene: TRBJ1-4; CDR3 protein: CASSLLPISATNEKLFF; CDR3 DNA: TGTGCCAGCAGCCTCTTGCCCATTTCCGCAACTAATGAAAAACTGTTTTTT
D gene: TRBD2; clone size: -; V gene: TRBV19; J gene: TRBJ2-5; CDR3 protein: CASKDRGERETQYF; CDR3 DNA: TGTGCCAGTAAGGATCGGGGGGAACGGGAGACCCAGTACTTC
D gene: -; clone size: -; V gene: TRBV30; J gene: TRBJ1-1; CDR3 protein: CAWSEENLRGTEAFF; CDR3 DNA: TGTGCCTGGAGTGAAGAAAACCTCCGGGGCACTGAAGCTTTCTTT